This T cell receptor (beta chain) was documented in a study of identical twins. General study points: One should note that invariant MAIT and iNKT cells could partly confound zero-insertion analyses. Abundant cord blood beta clonotypes carried fewer insertions; memory repertoires showed none.

In regard to this clonotype: Its antigen is undetermined.

TCRdb ran MiXCR on the 5' RACE reads and lists one entry per CDR3 protein. The data show about 700,000 distinct CDR3 sequences, with around 6% seen just once and roughly 2% held by the top ten. The CDR3 runs to 15 residues. The V gene lost 4 bases and the J gene lost 1 base, with 13 bases spanning the gap. Per the germline V gene, CDR1 is SGHRS and CDR2 is YFSETQ. This rearrangement joins TRBV5-1 to TRBJ2-3; possibly TRBD1 for D (5 bases). The sample consisted of naive T cells sorted from blood. This sequence originates from a man between 18 and 29 years old in good health. The CDR3 region has the DNA TGCGCCAGCAGCACGACAGATGCGGGCACAGATACGCAGTATTTT. It encodes CASSTTDAGTDTQYF. Together with reference TRBV5-1 and TRBJ2-3, the CDR3 gives the full variable domain: KAGVTQTPRYLIKTRGQQVTLSCSPISGHRSVSWYQQTPGQGLQFLFEYFSETQRNKGNFPGRFSGRQFSNSRSEMNVSTLELGDSALYLCASSTTDAGTDTQYFGPGTRLTVL.